These 30 T cell receptor beta chains share one sample of origin, sequenced in a study of long-term antiretroviral therapy in people with HIV (dated by TCRdb to the early 2020s). The immunoSEQ hsTCRB v3.0 assay was used at survey level resolution to sequence the TRB variable region. Here the immuneACCESS table is served through TCRdb, limited to in-frame sequences with V and J called. Missing clones are a known gap in these copies; in checked studies unresolved V genes cover under half, and the rest lacks a known reason. Here the sample has approximately 31,000 clones; over 70% occur a single time. The top ten hold under 8.5% of the sample. Sequenced material: unsorted PBMCs, taken 3.1 years after starting antiretroviral therapy. These receptors originate from a woman aged 45 to 65 with HIV.

The chain is built from TRBV19 and TRBJ2-7, with D maybe TRBD2 (7 bases). The ends were cut back, 2 bases at V and 2 bases at J, with 10 bases in the middle. CDR1 is LNHDA, CDR2 SQIVND, per germline (reference sequence). The CDR3 length is 14 residues. CDR3 DNA sequence: TGTGCCAGTAGTATACGGGGGGCCGCCTACGAGCAGTACTTC. Encoded protein: CASSIRGAAYEQYF.

This clone showed up just a few times. J is TRBJ1-6 and V is TRBV7-9, with 7 bases that match TRBD1. V was pared by 1 base and J by 3 bases, with 0 bases of the junction left unmatched. CDR1 and CDR2 from the germline V gene are SEHNR and FQNEAQ (reference sequence). The CDR3 totals 15 residues. The CDR3 region is CASSLGDSYNSPLHF. CDR3 nucleotides: TGTGCCAGCAGCTTAGGGGACAGCTATAATTCACCCCTCCACTTT.

A few counts support this clone. The gene calls are TRBV6-1 and TRBJ2-3; no firm D call. V shed 6 bases and J shed 3 bases, with 13 bases lying between them. Germline V gene data show CDR1 as MNHNS and CDR2 as SASEGT. This CDR3 is 14 amino acids long. CDR3: CASRTTLGTDTQYF. CDR3 DNA sequence: TGTGCCAGCAGGACGACTCTGGGAACAGATACGCAGTATTTT.

The chain recombines TRBV5-1 with TRBJ1-2, with a weak D call TRBD1 (5 bases). CDR3 length: 13 amino acids. V was pared by 1 base and J by 4 bases, with 8 bases between. The germline V gene encodes CDR1 SGHRS and CDR2 YFSETQ. The CDR3 here is CASSLRQPYGYTF. The DNA for the CDR3 is TGCGCCAGCAGCTTGAGACAGCCCTATGGCTACACCTTC.

This chain connects TRBV10-2 to TRBJ1-3; TRBD1 aligns across 12 bases. Germline lookup yields CDR1 WSHSY and CDR2 SAAADI. The CDR3 has 14 amino acids. V lost 8 bases and J lost 7; bases outside the gene matches: 6. CDR3 bases: TGCGCCAGCGGGGGGACAGGGGGCGCGAACACCATATATTTT. Protein: CASGGTGGANTIYF.

This chain joins TRBV30 and TRBJ2-5; TRBD2 matches 7 bases. Germline CDR1 reads GTSNPN; CDR2 reads SVGIG (reference sequence). The ends lost 0 bases at V and 2 bases at J; junction bases unmatched: 6. The CDR3 is made up of 15 amino acids. The CDR3 DNA reads TGTGCCTGGAGTGTAGGGAGTAGCGGGCAAGAGACCCAGTACTTC. It encodes CAWSVGSSGQETQYF.

This clone was seen once. The chain is built from TRBV27 and TRBJ2-7; tentative D call: TRBD2 (5 bases). Trimming removed 1 base at V and 2 bases at J, with 15 bases between. The germline V gene has CDR1 MNHEY and CDR2 SMNVEV (reference sequence). The CDR3 loop spans 16 amino acids. The CDR3 bases are TGTGCCAGCAGTTTATTGGGTGACACGGGAACCTACGAGCAGTACTTC. Translating gives CASSLLGDTGTYEQYF.

This clone was seen more than once but under ten times. This sequence joins TRBV5-6 and TRBJ2-7, with D tentatively TRBD1 or TRBD2 (5 bases each). V lost 4 bases, J lost 0 bases, and 11 bases lay in between. There are 14 residues in the CDR3. The germline V gene has CDR1 SGHDT and CDR2 YYEEEE. The CDR3 sequence is CASSTKGRSYEQYV. The DNA of the CDR3 is TGTGCCAGCAGCACGAAGGGACGCTCCTACGAGCAGTACGTC.

The V call is TRBV30, the J call TRBJ2-5; D remains ambiguous. CDR1 and CDR2 (germline): GTSNPN, SVGIG (reference sequence). Trimming stripped 0 bases from V and 3 bases from J, with 5 bases between. The CDR3 runs to 12 residues. In DNA form, the CDR3 reads TGTGCCTGGAGTGTCCGGGAAGAGACCCAGTACTTC. It yields the protein CAWSVREETQYF.

V and J are TRBV12-5 and TRBJ2-2, with D uncertain. CDR3 length: 13 amino acids. CDR1 LGHNT and CDR2 FRNRAP come from the germline V gene. Trimming took 7 bases from V and 0 from J, leaving 6 bases between them. CDR3 loop: CASVDPNTGELFF. The CDR3 nucleotides read TGTGCTAGTGTTGATCCGAACACCGGGGAGCTGTTTTTT. The full variable domain, in which reference TRBV12-5 and TRBJ2-2 provide the parts outside the CDR3, is DARVTQTPRHKVTEMGQEVTMRCQPILGHNTVFWYRQTMMQGLELLAYFRNRAPLDDSGMPKDRFSAEMPDATLATLKIQPSEPRDSAVYFCASVDPNTGELFFGEGSRLTVL.

CDR3 region: CASSQGSYSGANVLTF. The CDR3 coding sequence is TGTGCCAGCAGCCAGGGGAGTTACTCTGGGGCCAACGTCCTGACTTTC. This chain connects TRBV14 to TRBJ2-6; TRBD2 is a possible D gene (5 bases). The CDR3 is made up of 16 amino acids. The V end lost 3 bases, the J end lost 0 bases, and 9 bases lay between the germline ends. CDR1 and CDR2 (germline): SGHDN, FVKESK.

The chain employs TRBV9 and TRBJ2-7; D not resolved. The CDR3 extends over 12 amino acids. V shed 0 bases and J shed 6 bases, with 7 bases lying between them. Germline V lookup: CDR1 SGDLS, CDR2 YYNGEE. The CDR3 is CASSVDEGEQYF. The CDR3 DNA follows: TGTGCCAGCAGCGTAGACGAAGGCGAGCAGTACTTC. Variable domain in full (rest from reference TRBV9 and TRBJ2-7): DSGVTQTPKHLITATGQRVTLRCSPRSGDLSVYWYQQSLDQGLQFLIQYYNGEERAKGNILERFSAQQFPDLHSELNLSSLELGDSALYFCASSVDEGEQYFGPGTRLTVT.

The chain carries TRBV29-1 and TRBJ1-4, with TRBD1 identical over 7 bases. This CDR3 comprises 16 residues. V shed 5 bases, J shed 8 bases, and the junction held 17 bases outside the gene matches. Germline CDR1 is SQVTM and CDR2 is ANQGSEA. The CDR3 sequence: CSVYITRGPQGEKLFF. As DNA, the CDR3 is TGCAGCGTTTATATAACAAGGGGGCCGCAGGGAGAAAAACTGTTTTTT. Looking up the rest from reference TRBV29-1 and TRBJ1-4 gives the full variable domain: SAVISQKPSRDICQRGTSLTIQCQVDSQVTMMFWYRQQPGQSLTLIATANQGSEATYESGFVIDKFPISRPNLTFSTLTVSNMSPEDSSIYLCSVYITRGPQGEKLFFGSGTQLSVL.

The chain has TRBV20-1 and TRBJ2-1; D is unclear. The germline V gene encodes CDR1 DFQATT and CDR2 SNEGSKA (reference sequence). V lost 6 bases to trimming and J lost 10 bases, with 13 bases between them. CDR3 length equals 11 residues. The chain's CDR3 is CSATSKREQFF. CDR3 coding DNA: TGCAGTGCAACTTCTAAGCGAGAGCAGTTCTTC.

This chain connects TRBV27 to TRBJ2-2, with 7 bases lining up with TRBD1. This CDR3 has 14 residues. V lost 6 bases, J lost 1 base, and 2 bases stayed unmatched. CDR1 and CDR2 (germline): MNHEY, SMNVEV (reference sequence). The CDR3 region is CASRGQVNTGELFF. CDR3 sequence (DNA): TGTGCCAGCAGAGGACAGGTGAACACCGGGGAGCTGTTTTTT.

This clone was seen only a few times. The chain employs TRBV7-8 and TRBJ1-6; D might be TRBD1 (5 bases). The ends were cut back, 5 bases at V and 13 bases at J, with 18 bases in the middle. Per germline, CDR1 SGHVS and CDR2 FQNEAQ. The CDR3 covers 14 residues. CDR3 DNA: TGTGCCAGCAGCCAAACCCGACAGTCCACCCCCCTCCACTTT. Protein: CASSQTRQSTPLHF.

This clone was seen just once. This chain connects TRBV6-5 to TRBJ1-1; D unclear. This CDR3 has 14 residues. Germline-derived CDR1 and CDR2 are MNHEY and SVGAGI. The V and J ends lost 6 bases and 0 bases respectively, with 11 bases between them. CDR3 amino acids: CASRYRNLNTEAFF. CDR3 bases: TGTGCCAGCAGATACCGTAACTTGAACACTGAAGCTTTCTTT.

This chain links TRBV7-2 with TRBJ2-5; no reliable D call. The CDR3 loop spans 12 amino acids. Trimming took 5 bases from V and 6 from J, leaving 10 bases between them. Germline CDR1 and CDR2: SGHTA and FQGNSA. The CDR3 DNA sequence: TGTGCCAGCAGCGGGGTATCGAAGACCCAGTACTTC. It translates to CASSGVSKTQYF.

The chain joins TRBV30 to TRBJ1-1; D gene unclear. CDR3 length: 13 amino acids. CDR1 is GTSNPN, CDR2 SVGIG, per germline (reference sequence). Between the trimmed V and J ends, which lost 1 base and 3 bases, there was a span of 9 bases. The CDR3 region is CAWSDGWDTEAFF. CDR3 DNA sequence: TGTGCCTGGAGTGACGGGTGGGACACTGAAGCTTTCTTT.

In this sample, this clone turned up a few times. The genes are TRBV6-5 and TRBJ1-6, with 8 bases lining up with TRBD1. Germline CDR1 MNHEY, CDR2 SVGAGI. V lost 4 bases to trimming and J lost 13 bases; unmatched junction nucleotides: 12. The CDR3 consists of 15 residues. The CDR3 loop reads CASSSSGQGILPLHF. In DNA form, the CDR3 reads TGTGCCAGCAGTTCCAGTGGACAGGGAATTCTGCCCCTCCACTTT.

CDR3 amino acids: CASEDSYQETQYF. The CDR3 region has the DNA TGTGCCAGCGAGGACAGTTACCAAGAGACCCAGTACTTC. The V and J genes are TRBV7-9 and TRBJ2-5; possible D gene TRBD1, 6 bases. Germline CDR1 and CDR2: SEHNR and FQNEAQ (reference sequence). V was trimmed by 8 bases and J by 0 bases, leaving 10 bases between them. The CDR3 covers 13 residues.

This chain uses TRBV5-6 with TRBJ1-1, with D hard to call. The CDR3 consists of 14 residues. Trimming stripped 0 bases from V and 3 bases from J, with 9 bases between. Germline-derived CDR1 and CDR2 are SGHDT and YYEEEE. The CDR3: CASSLGGRYTEAFF. The CDR3 DNA sequence: TGTGCCAGCAGCTTGGGAGGAAGATACACTGAAGCTTTCTTT.

V is TRBV5-6 and J is TRBJ1-4; TRBD1 agrees at 8 bases. The CDR3 has 16 residues. Trimming cost V 3 bases and J 4 bases; bases outside gene matches: 8. Germline V gene lookup returns CDR1 SGHDT and CDR2 YYEEEE. The CDR3 sequence: CASSYTSGGVNEKLFF. Here the CDR3 DNA reads TGTGCCAGCAGCTATACATCAGGGGGCGTTAATGAAAAACTGTTTTTT.

This clone was picked up a small number of times. The CDR3 loop reads CASRYGGTNEKLFF. DNA for the CDR3: TGTGCCAGCAGATATGGGGGGACTAATGAAAAACTGTTTTTT. The V call is TRBV2, the J call TRBJ1-4; D might be TRBD1 (5 bases). Trimming left V 6 bases short and J 2 bases short, with 10 bases between. This CDR3 contains 14 residues. Germline CDR1 and CDR2: SNHLY and FYNNEI.

The CDR3 nucleotides read TGTGCCAGCGGACGACAAGGGAGCCTTGGAAACACCATATATTTT. This gives the protein CASGRQGSLGNTIYF. This sequence joins TRBV6-5 and TRBJ1-3; no firm D call. The germline V gene encodes CDR1 MNHEY and CDR2 SVGAGI. V lost 8 bases and J lost 3, with 17 bases in between. The CDR3 is 15 amino acids.

To note about this clone: Germline is not matched at one junction end, which may reflect a read error. J is TRBJ2-1 and V is TRBV5-4, with TRBD2 identical over 8 bases. The CDR3 has 15 residues. CDR1 is SGHNT, CDR2 YYREEE, per germline (reference sequence). The CDR3 coding sequence is TGTGCCAGCAGTCGGAGCAGCGGGGGTAACAATGAACAGTTCTTC. Translating it yields CASSRSSGGNNEQFF.

The rearrangement links TRBV5-1 to TRBJ2-2, with a tentative D call TRBD1 (5 bases). The CDR3 has 13 residues. In germline, CDR1 is SGHRS, CDR2 YFSETQ. Trimming shortened V by 6 bases and J by 1 base, and 7 bases separated the two germline ends. The CDR3 sequence is CASTDRNTGELFF. In nucleotides, the CDR3 is TGCGCCAGCACCGACAGGAACACCGGGGAGCTGTTTTTT.

The chain carries TRBV6-1 and TRBJ1-1, with a weak D call TRBD1 (5 bases). The CDR3 is made up of 15 amino acids. Germline V gene sequence: CDR1 MNHNS, CDR2 SASEGT. With 6 bases removed from V and 6 bases from J, the gap between germline ends came to 20 bases. The CDR3 loop is CASSLLRRGRSEAFF. CDR3 nucleotide sequence: TGTGCCAGCAGCCTATTACGTCGGGGCCGGTCTGAAGCTTTCTTT.

The rearrangement links TRBV15 to TRBJ1-6; no definite D call. The germline gives CDR1 LNHNV, CDR2 YYDKDF (reference sequence). The CDR3 totals 13 residues. V lost 7 bases and J lost 7, with 11 bases in between. The CDR3 DNA reads TGTGCCACCAACGGATTCTGGAATTCACCCCTCCACTTT. Its translation is CATNGFWNSPLHF.

Only a few counts were recorded for this clone. The genes are TRBV10-1 and TRBJ2-3, with a tentative D call TRBD1 (6 bases). The length of the CDR3 is 14 residues. Germline CDR1 and CDR2: WNHNN and SYGVQD (reference sequence). With 6 bases removed from V and 3 bases from J, the gap between germline ends came to 13 bases. DNA for the CDR3: TGCGCCAGCAGGGGACAAATACTAACAGATACGCAGTATTTT. Translating gives CASRGQILTDTQYF.